Given below is one TCR beta chain in context. Antigen: not known. This sample stems from a study of cytomegalovirus exposure and HLA in healthy donors. Study-level information: It was reported in a later analysis that the same platform had been used for the roughly 110 validation repertoires as for the 550 to 700 first-cohort repertoires. Overall study results and limits: Reports described diagnosis of cytomegalovirus status by the classifier as highly specific and sensitive. The majority of TCR sequences were rare, yet some public TCRs appeared in many donors.

Germline V gene data show CDR1 as LNHDA and CDR2 as SQIVND (reference sequence). V shed 3 bases and J shed 6 bases, with 12 bases lying between them. The CDR3 covers 14 residues. The data were produced by immunoSEQ multiplex PCR, yet TCRdb's version contains in-frame clones alone and is incomplete. The data hold some 68,000 clones, with roughly 96% observed a single time. The clonotype comes from a man between 18 and 29 years old in good health and CMV-seronegative. The rearrangement uses TRBV19 and TRBJ2-1, with D possibly matching TRBD2 (5 bases). Source material: PBMCs. The CDR3 DNA reads as TGTGCCAGTAGTATGATGTCTAGCAGCAATGAGCAGTTCTTC. Encoded protein: CASSMMSSSNEQFF.